Shown below are 32 T cell receptor beta chains from a single sample sequenced in a study of blood T cell repertoires in COVID-19. Assay: immunoSEQ multiplex PCR; the TCRdb copy retains only in-frame clones and omits some. The data show about 74,000 clones, 80% to 90% seen once. Input material: peripheral blood. These receptor sequences come from an elderly woman with active or convalescent COVID-19.

The chain joins TRBV4-1 to TRBJ1-3; 8 bases line up with TRBD1. Losses at the gene ends were 1 base for V and 1 base for J; bases not matched to a gene: 6. The germline V gene encodes CDR1 MGHRA and CDR2 YSYEKL. This CDR3 comprises 17 residues. The CDR3 DNA reads TGCGCCAGCAGCCAAGGACTTACAGGGGGATCTGGAAACACCATATATTTT. It encodes CASSQGLTGGSGNTIYF.

This sequence joins TRBV18 and TRBJ2-2; TRBD2 aligns across 7 bases. The CDR3 loop spans 15 amino acids. Germline V lookup: CDR1 KGHSH, CDR2 LQKENI. V lost 5 bases, J lost 6 bases, and 9 bases stayed unmatched. CDR3 coding DNA: TGTGCCAGCTCAAGAAGTGGGCGGGAGTCCGGGGAGCTGTTTTTT. It codes for CASSRSGRESGELFF. The complete variable domain, with remaining parts taken from reference TRBV18 and TRBJ2-2, reads NAGVMQNPRHLVRRRGQEARLRCSPMKGHSHVYWYRQLPEEGLKFMVYLQKENIIDESGMPKERFSAEFPKEGPSILRIQQVVRGDSAAYFCASSRSGRESGELFFGEGSRLTVL.

V and J are TRBV6-6 and TRBJ1-1; no definite D call. Germline values: CDR1 MNHNY, CDR2 SVGAGI (reference sequence). The CDR3 is made up of 15 amino acids. V lost 2 bases and J 4 bases, leaving 14 bases between the germline ends. The CDR3 DNA is TGTGCCAGCAGTTACGTGGCCAACGGAGGCACTGAAGCTTTCTTT. It is translated as CASSYVANGGTEAFF.

J is TRBJ2-3 and V is TRBV9; 10 bases align to TRBD1. The germline V gene has CDR1 SGDLS and CDR2 YYNGEE. The CDR3 has 16 amino acids. After removal of 6 bases from V and 3 bases from J, the junction contained 10 bases not matched to a gene. The CDR3 loop is CASTRLGQGRTDTQYF. The DNA of the CDR3 is TGTGCCAGCACGCGCCTGGGACAGGGGAGGACAGATACGCAGTATTTT.

The chain has TRBV5-5 and TRBJ1-5; D is possibly TRBD1 (5 bases). The germline V gene has CDR1 SGHKS and CDR2 YYEKEE (reference sequence). The CDR3 covers 14 residues. Trimming shortened V by 4 bases and J by 2 bases, and 10 bases separated the two germline ends. This chain's CDR3 is CASSAAGGNQPQHF. CDR3 in DNA: TGTGCCAGCAGCGCGGCGGGGGGCAATCAGCCCCAGCATTTT.

This clone appeared a few times. This chain uses TRBV6-5 with TRBJ2-7; tentatively, D is TRBD1 (5 bases). Germline loops: CDR1 MNHEY, CDR2 SVGAGI. Trimming pared 6 bases from V and 6 bases from J, leaving 15 bases between. The CDR3 is 13 residues long. CDR3 in DNA: TGTGCCAGCAGCCCGACCCAGGGCGGCGAGCAGTACTTC. This sequence encodes CASSPTQGGEQYF.

For the CDR3, the DNA is TGCGCCAGCAGGCCTGGGACAGGGGGTGGAAACACCATATATTTT. It specifies CASRPGTGGGNTIYF. The rearrangement uses TRBV5-1 and TRBJ1-3; TRBD1 matches at 11 bases. Losses at the gene ends were 5 bases for V and 3 bases for J; bases not matched to a gene: 4. Germline CDR1 and CDR2: SGHRS and YFSETQ. The CDR3 runs to 15 residues.

This chain connects TRBV7-2 to TRBJ2-5; 7 bases match TRBD1. CDR1 is SGHTA and CDR2 is FQGNSA in the germline V gene. V was pared by 5 bases and J by 7 bases, with 13 bases of the junction left unmatched. The CDR3 is 15 residues long. As DNA, the CDR3 is TGTGCCAGCAGCCATCCCTTGACAGGGATTGGGACCCAGTACTTC. Its translation: CASSHPLTGIGTQYF.

In this sample, this clone turned up once. V gene TRBV11-3 combines with J gene TRBJ1-1, with TRBD1 matching 7 bases. Per germline, CDR1 SGHNT and CDR2 YENEEA. Unmatched junction bases numbered 10, after V lost 8 bases and J lost 1 base. This CDR3 has 15 residues. This CDR3 is CASVGGGFTNTEAFF. In nucleotides, the CDR3 is TGTGCCAGCGTAGGAGGGGGCTTTACGAACACTGAAGCTTTCTTT.

This rearrangement joins TRBV9 to TRBJ2-2, with no clear D. V lost 1 base and J 4 bases, leaving 14 bases between the germline ends. This CDR3 has 16 residues. Germline V gives CDR1 SGDLS, CDR2 YYNGEE. For the CDR3, the DNA is TGTGCCAGCAGCGTAAGTAGTCAAGTCCGCACCGGGGAGCTGTTTTTT. Translated: CASSVSSQVRTGELFF.

Only one count was recorded for this clone. The rearrangement joins TRBV25-1 to TRBJ2-7, with 8 bases lining up with TRBD2. The CDR3 is 16 amino acids. The germline V gene has CDR1 MGHDK and CDR2 SYGVNS. J gave up 4 bases and V 3 bases, and 11 bases lay outside the gene matches. The CDR3 DNA is TGTGCCAGCAGTGATTTGGGCGCGGGACTAGGGTACGAGCAGTACTTC. This gives the protein CASSDLGAGLGYEQYF.

The chain has TRBV27 and TRBJ2-5; D is perhaps TRBD2 (6 bases). Trimming took off 10 bases at V and 7 bases at J, with 25 bases between the two ends. The CDR3 extends over 15 amino acids. Germline V gives CDR1 MNHEY, CDR2 SMNVEV (reference sequence). The CDR3 DNA sequence: TGTGCCACTACGAGTAGGGGAGGAGGTGAGGTGACCCAGTACTTC. Protein sequence: CATTSRGGGEVTQYF.

This chain links TRBV6-2 or TRBV6-3 with TRBJ2-7; 9 nucleotides line up with TRBD2. V was clipped by 0 bases and J by 0 bases; unmatched bases: 15. CDR1 is MNHEY and CDR2 is SVGEGT in the germline V gene. There are 20 residues in the CDR3. The CDR3 here is CASSYSFSGLAGRASYEQYF. CDR3 DNA sequence: TGTGCCAGCAGTTACTCGTTTTCGGGTCTAGCGGGGCGCGCCTCCTACGAGCAGTACTTC.

V gene TRBV9 combines with J gene TRBJ2-3, with TRBD1 identical over 10 bases. Germline V lookup: CDR1 SGDLS, CDR2 YYNGEE. This CDR3 comprises 16 residues. Trimming cost V 2 bases and J 1 base; bases outside gene matches: 4. The CDR3 is CASSVGGTGGTDTQYF. The CDR3 nucleotides are TGTGCCAGCAGCGTGGGCGGGACAGGGGGCACAGATACGCAGTATTTT.

The genes are TRBV11-2 and TRBJ2-1; D remains ambiguous. Germline V gene lookup returns CDR1 SGHAT and CDR2 FQNNGV. Trimming left V 0 bases short and J 3 bases short, with 12 bases between. The length of the CDR3 is 16 residues. The CDR3 nucleotides read TGTGCCAGCAGCTTAGATCTGCTATCCGACTACAATGAGCAGTTCTTC. This sequence encodes CASSLDLLSDYNEQFF.

V gene TRBV9 combines with J gene TRBJ2-1, with TRBD1 matching over 7 bases. This CDR3 has 15 residues. J was trimmed by 9 bases and V by 0 bases; bases with no gene match: 9. Germline V lookup: CDR1 SGDLS, CDR2 YYNGEE. The CDR3 region has the DNA TGTGCCAGCAGCGTAGGACAGGGCCCAGGGAGTGAGCAGTTCTTC. Its translation is CASSVGQGPGSEQFF.

The CDR3 loop is CASSLPGGELFF. CDR3 sequence (DNA): TGTGCCAGCAGCTTACCCGGGGGGGAGCTGTTTTTT. This chain joins TRBV11-2 and TRBJ2-2; no clear D gene. The V end lost 2 bases, the J end lost 8 bases, and 6 bases lay between the germline ends. The CDR3 consists of 12 residues. Germline CDR1 and CDR2: SGHAT and FQNNGV.

The rearrangement uses TRBV10-3 and TRBJ2-7, with TRBD1 as a possible D gene (6 bases). V lost 8 bases to trimming and J lost 2 bases, with 10 bases between them. Per germline, CDR1 ENHRY and CDR2 SYGVKD. The CDR3 consists of 12 residues. CDR3 region: CAIGDTAYEQYF. As DNA, the CDR3 is TGTGCCATCGGGGACACCGCCTACGAGCAGTACTTC.

V gene TRBV5-1 combines with J gene TRBJ2-5; 9 bases match TRBD1. V was pared by 4 bases and J by 5 bases, with 6 bases of the junction left unmatched. CDR1 and CDR2 from the germline V gene are SGHRS and YFSETQ. CDR3 length: 14 residues. CDR3 sequence reads: CASSVTGGVETQYF. The CDR3 nucleotides are TGCGCCAGCAGCGTGACAGGGGGGGTGGAGACCCAGTACTTC.

The rearrangement uses TRBV6-6 and TRBJ1-1, with TRBD1 matching 10 bases. Germline V gene lookup returns CDR1 MNHNY and CDR2 SVGAGI (reference sequence). V lost 6 bases and J lost 11; bases outside the gene matches: 9. CDR3 length: 13 residues. The CDR3 nucleotides are TGTGCCAGCAGCCGCGGACAGGGGGGAGGGGCTTTCTTT. It translates to CASSRGQGGGAFF.

CDR3: CASNPLDRETFF. The CDR3 coding sequence is TGTGCCAGCAACCCCTTGGACAGGGAAACTTTCTTC. V usage is TRBV6-5 and J usage is TRBJ2-1; TRBD1 agrees at 8 bases. The ends lost 7 bases at V and 16 bases at J; junction bases unmatched: 12. The germline CDR1 and CDR2 sequences are MNHEY and SVGAGI. The CDR3 is 12 residues long.

The rearrangement joins TRBV19 to TRBJ2-7; perhaps TRBD1 as D (6 bases). Trimming took 9 bases from V and 0 from J, leaving 15 bases between them. The CDR3 length is 14 residues. Germline V lookup: CDR1 LNHDA, CDR2 SQIVND (reference sequence). The CDR3, as DNA: TGTGCCAGCAAGGACAGAGAATTCTCCTACGAGCAGTACTTC. Its protein product is CASKDREFSYEQYF.

V is TRBV5-1 and J is TRBJ2-1, with 11 nucleotides matching TRBD2. This CDR3 has 14 amino acids. Germline-derived CDR1 and CDR2 are SGHRS and YFSETQ. J was trimmed by 6 bases and V by 6 bases; bases with no gene match: 5. CDR3 sequence reads: CASMSLAGGNEQFF. The DNA of the CDR3 is TGCGCCAGCATGAGCCTAGCGGGAGGCAATGAGCAGTTCTTC.

V is TRBV19 and J is TRBJ2-2, with unresolved D. This CDR3 spans 13 amino acids. V was trimmed by 5 bases and J by 5 bases, leaving 9 bases between them. Germline V gene sequence: CDR1 LNHDA, CDR2 SQIVND (reference sequence). The CDR3 loop is CASSSPETGELFF. DNA for the CDR3: TGTGCCAGTAGTTCGCCGGAGACCGGGGAGCTGTTTTTT.

The chain recombines TRBV30 with TRBJ1-3; a weak D match, TRBD1 (5 bases). Trimming took off 0 bases at V and 2 bases at J, with 8 bases between the two ends. CDR3 length: 14 residues. Germline CDR1 reads GTSNPN; CDR2 reads SVGIG (reference sequence). The CDR3: CAWSVRGAGNTIYF. The CDR3 bases are TGTGCCTGGAGTGTACGGGGGGCTGGAAACACCATATATTTT.

The rearrangement uses TRBV9 and TRBJ2-5, with 12 bases identical to TRBD1. Trimming removed 0 bases from V and 5 bases from J; junction bases left unmatched: 5. This CDR3 contains 16 residues. CDR1 and CDR2 (germline): SGDLS, YYNGEE. The DNA of the CDR3 is TGTGCCAGCAGCGTAGCGGGGACAGGGGGCGTGGAGACCCAGTACTTC. The encoded protein is CASSVAGTGGVETQYF.

The J gene is TRBJ2-3, the V gene TRBV10-3; possibly TRBD2 for D (6 bases). This CDR3 is 15 amino acids long. V was pared by 0 bases and J by 2 bases, with 9 bases between. Germline-derived CDR1 and CDR2 are ENHRY and SYGVKD. The CDR3 nucleotides are TGTGCCATCAGTGAGTCGACTAGGTTCACAGATACGCAGTATTTT. This encodes CAISESTRFTDTQYF.

This clone was seen just once. The CDR3 sequence is CASSYRSGMGTGELFF. Here the CDR3 DNA reads TGTGCCAGCAGTTACCGGAGCGGGATGGGCACCGGGGAGCTGTTTTTT. The rearrangement joins TRBV6-5 to TRBJ2-2; TRBD2 matches at 7 bases. J gave up 4 bases and V 2 bases, and 7 bases lay outside the gene matches. CDR3 length: 16 amino acids. Germline CDR1 reads MNHEY; CDR2 reads SVGAGI.

The chain carries TRBV30 and TRBJ1-1, with 7 nucleotides matching TRBD1. Germline-derived CDR1 and CDR2 are GTSNPN and SVGIG (reference sequence). Unmatched junction bases numbered 5, after V lost 0 bases and J lost 4 bases. The CDR3 sequence is 14 residues long. CDR3 loop: CAWSVRNRGTEAFF. CDR3 sequence (DNA): TGTGCCTGGAGTGTTCGGAACAGGGGCACTGAAGCTTTCTTT.

The chain recombines TRBV25-1 with TRBJ1-1; 8 bases are shared with TRBD1. Trimming removed 6 bases from V and 4 bases from J; junction bases left unmatched: 7. This CDR3 has 14 amino acids. Per germline, CDR1 MGHDK and CDR2 SYGVNS. CDR3 coding DNA: TGTGCCAGCAGAGAAACAGGGGGGCCCACTGAAGCTTTCTTT. This sequence encodes CASRETGGPTEAFF.

V gene TRBV6-1 combines with J gene TRBJ2-7, with a tentative D call TRBD1 (9 bases). Trimming left V 3 bases short and J 1 base short, with 25 bases between. Germline V lookup: CDR1 MNHNS, CDR2 SASEGT. CDR3 size: 19 residues. The CDR3 sequence is CASSETGGPAGEWSYEQYF. As DNA, the CDR3 is TGTGCCAGCAGTGAGACAGGGGGACCAGCGGGAGAGTGGTCCTACGAGCAGTACTTC.

The genes are TRBV6-5 and TRBJ1-1, with 7 bases that match TRBD1. CDR3 length: 14 residues. Germline V gives CDR1 MNHEY, CDR2 SVGAGI. After removal of 5 bases from V and 1 base from J, the junction contained 4 bases not matched to a gene. CDR3 sequence: CASSLGGSNTEAFF. The CDR3 coding sequence is TGTGCCAGCAGTCTAGGGGGCTCGAACACTGAAGCTTTCTTT.